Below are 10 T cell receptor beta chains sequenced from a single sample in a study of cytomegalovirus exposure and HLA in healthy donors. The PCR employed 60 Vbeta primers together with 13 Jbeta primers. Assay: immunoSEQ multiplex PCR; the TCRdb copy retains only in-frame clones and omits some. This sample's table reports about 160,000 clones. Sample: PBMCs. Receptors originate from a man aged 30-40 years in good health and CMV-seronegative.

DNA of the CDR3: TGTGCCAGCAGGGAGTCAGGGGCGTACGATGAGCAGTTCTTC. Encoded protein: CASRESGAYDEQFF. The J gene is TRBJ2-1, the V gene TRBV9, with a tentative D call TRBD1 (6 bases). The CDR3 loop spans 14 amino acids. Looked up from germline, CDR1 is SGDLS and CDR2 is YYNGEE. V lost 5 bases and J lost 8, with 17 bases in between. The whole variable domain, remainder taken from reference TRBV9 and TRBJ2-1, is DSGVTQTPKHLITATGQRVTLRCSPRSGDLSVYWYQQSLDQGLQFLIQYYNGEERAKGNILERFSAQQFPDLHSELNLSSLELGDSALYFCASRESGAYDEQFFGPGTRLTVL.

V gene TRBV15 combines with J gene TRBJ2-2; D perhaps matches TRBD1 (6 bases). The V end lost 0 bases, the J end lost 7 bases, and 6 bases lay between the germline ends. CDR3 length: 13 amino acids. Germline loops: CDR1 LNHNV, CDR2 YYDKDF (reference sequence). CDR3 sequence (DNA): TGTGCCACCAGCAGAGAAGGGGGCGGGGAGCTGTTTTTT. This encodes CATSREGGGELFF. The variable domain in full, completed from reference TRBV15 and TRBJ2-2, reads DAMVIQNPRYQVTQFGKPVTLSCSQTLNHNVMYWYQQKSSQAPKLLFHYYDKDFNNEADTPDNFQSRRPNTSFCFLDIRSPGLGDTAMYLCATSREGGGELFFGEGSRLTVL.

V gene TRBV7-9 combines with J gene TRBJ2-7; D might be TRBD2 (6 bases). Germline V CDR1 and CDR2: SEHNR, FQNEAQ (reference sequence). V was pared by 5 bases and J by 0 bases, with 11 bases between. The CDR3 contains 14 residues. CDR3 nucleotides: TGTGCCAGCAGCCTTGCGGGGTACTCCTACGAGCAGTACTTC. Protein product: CASSLAGYSYEQYF.

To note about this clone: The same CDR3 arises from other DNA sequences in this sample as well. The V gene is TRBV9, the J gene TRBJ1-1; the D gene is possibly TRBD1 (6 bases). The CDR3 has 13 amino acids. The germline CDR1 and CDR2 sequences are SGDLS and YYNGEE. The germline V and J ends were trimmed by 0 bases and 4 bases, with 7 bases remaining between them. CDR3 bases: TGTGCCAGCAGCGTAGAAGGGGGCACTGAAGCTTTCTTT. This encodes CASSVEGGTEAFF.

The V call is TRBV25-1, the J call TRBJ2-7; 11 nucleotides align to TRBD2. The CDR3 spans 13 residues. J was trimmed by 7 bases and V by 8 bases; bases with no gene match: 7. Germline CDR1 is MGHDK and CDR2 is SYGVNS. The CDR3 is CASWGTSGLEQYF. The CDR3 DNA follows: TGTGCCAGCTGGGGGACTAGCGGATTAGAGCAGTACTTC.

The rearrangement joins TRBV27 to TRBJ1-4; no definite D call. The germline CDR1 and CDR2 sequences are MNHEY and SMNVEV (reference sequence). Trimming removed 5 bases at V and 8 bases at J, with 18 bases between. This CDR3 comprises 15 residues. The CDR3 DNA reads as TGTGCCAGCAGTCCCCAGTTAGTGTGGGCGGAAAAACTGTTTTTT. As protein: CASSPQLVWAEKLFF.

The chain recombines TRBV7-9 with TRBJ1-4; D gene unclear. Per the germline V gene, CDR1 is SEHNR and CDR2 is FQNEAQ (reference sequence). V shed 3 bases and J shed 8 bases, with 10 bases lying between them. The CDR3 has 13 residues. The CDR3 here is CASSFGEVEKLFF. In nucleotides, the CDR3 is TGTGCCAGCAGCTTCGGGGAGGTAGAAAAACTGTTTTTT.

The CDR3 DNA reads TGTGCCAGCAGCTTAGCGTCTGCTAGCGGGAGGGGCACAGATACGCAGTATTTT. Protein: CASSLASASGRGTDTQYF. The chain links TRBV7-2 to TRBJ2-3, with 12 bases matching TRBD2. This CDR3 is 18 amino acids long. From germline, CDR1 is SGHTA and CDR2 FQGNSA. The ends lost 0 bases at V and 1 base at J; junction bases unmatched: 5.

The CDR3 sequence is CASSGAGIAVEQYF. The CDR3 nucleotides read TGTGCCAGCAGCGGGGCAGGCATCGCCGTCGAGCAGTACTTC. This sequence joins TRBV21-1 and TRBJ2-7; the DNA was not compared with TRBD1, the D call given in the table. TRBV21-1 is marked as a pseudogene. CDR3 length: 14 amino acids.

The CDR3 nucleotides are TGTGCCAGCAGCTTAAGGAGCGCGAACACCGGGGAGCTGTTTTTT. This gives the protein CASSLRSANTGELFF. The J gene is TRBJ2-2, the V gene TRBV7-9; no firm D call. This CDR3 contains 15 residues. The V and J ends lost 2 bases and 0 bases respectively, with 7 bases between them. In germline, CDR1 is SEHNR, CDR2 FQNEAQ (reference sequence).